Listed here are 16 T cell receptor beta chains from one sample, sequenced in a study of low-dose radiotherapy and immunotherapy resistance in tumors. Time point defined: before trial treatment. Covering alpha and beta chains, TRAV- and TRBV-specific primers were used for the first-strand cDNA. Amplification, which lasted approximately 20 PCR cycles, used a constant-region primer and V-primer adapter to amplify TCRs. In TCRdb, the reads were re-called with MiXCR into one record per CDR3 protein. Among tens of thousands of distinct CDR3 sequences listed, 31% were seen once. The sequenced sample was PBMCs, obtained before treatment. The receptors come from a female donor with ovarian cancer.

This chain links TRBV5-1 with TRBJ2-3; D gene uncertain. Looked up from germline, CDR1 is SGHRS and CDR2 is YFSETQ. The CDR3 length is 13 residues. V lost 5 bases and J 4 bases, leaving 11 bases between the germline ends. Written as DNA, the CDR3 is TGCGCCAGCAGGGACCCTTCGGCAGATACGCAGTATTTT. This gives the protein CASRDPSADTQYF.

Only a few counts were recorded for this clonotype. V usage is TRBV7-8 and J usage is TRBJ2-7; D gene unclear. Germline lookup yields CDR1 SGHVS and CDR2 FQNEAQ. This CDR3 has 12 amino acids. Trimming removed 1 base at V and 8 bases at J, with 9 bases between. Written as DNA, the CDR3 is TGTGCCAGCAGCTTAGTGCTGATGCAGCAGTACTTC. Its protein product is CASSLVLMQQYF.

This clonotype was detected many times. The chain uses TRBV7-3 and TRBJ2-1; no clear D gene. This CDR3 contains 15 residues. Trimming stripped 5 bases from V and 1 base from J, with 12 bases between. Per the germline V gene, CDR1 is SGHTA and CDR2 is FQGTGA. CDR3 in amino acids: CASSPDPRSYNEQFF. CDR3 coding DNA: TGTGCCAGCAGCCCCGATCCCCGATCCTACAATGAGCAGTTCTTC.

V is TRBV12-3 or TRBV12-4 and J is TRBJ1-1; TRBD1 is a possible D gene (5 bases). V was pared by 4 bases and J by 0 bases, with 9 bases between. This CDR3 spans 14 amino acids. CDR3 coding DNA: TGTGCCAGCAGTTCGCGGACATTGAACACTGAAGCTTTCTTT. This sequence encodes CASSSRTLNTEAFF.

For the CDR3, the DNA is TGTGCCAGCACTCCTCCCTTACGGACTGTTTCAGATACGCAGTATTTT. Encoded protein: CASTPPLRTVSDTQYF. The chain combines TRBV7-2 with TRBJ2-3; possible D gene TRBD2, 5 bases. Germline loops: CDR1 SGHTA, CDR2 FQGNSA. The germline V and J ends were trimmed by 7 bases and 4 bases, with 21 bases remaining between them. The CDR3 is 16 residues long.

In this sample, this clonotype turned up many times. The chain employs TRBV10-3 and TRBJ2-2, with D perhaps TRBD1 or TRBD2 (6 bases each). Per germline, CDR1 ENHRY and CDR2 SYGVKD. The CDR3 length is 14 residues. The germline V and J ends were trimmed by 6 bases and 6 bases, with 14 bases remaining between them. Here the CDR3 reads CAISDRRGAGELFF. The CDR3 nucleotides are TGTGCCATCAGCGACAGGCGGGGCGCCGGGGAGCTGTTTTTT.

Concerning this clonotype: This likely stems from a read error, as it lies one base from a far larger clone. V usage is TRBV5-1 and J usage is TRBJ2-7, with TRBD2 matching 9 bases. V shed 1 base and J 7 bases; nucleotides not matched to a gene: 9. The CDR3 is made up of 15 amino acids. CDR1 is SGHRS, CDR2 YFSETQ, per germline. CDR3 nucleotide sequence: TGCGCCAGCAGCTTGATAGCGGGGGCAGACAATGAGCAGTACTTC. The encoded protein is CASSLIAGADNEQYF.

Notes on this clonotype: With only one base between it and a far larger clone, this is likely a read error. CDR3 in amino acids: CTSSRGIDRALRSNEKLFF. Written as DNA, the CDR3 is TGTACCAGCAGCCGAGGCATCGACAGGGCCTTGAGAAGTAATGAAAAACTGTTTTTT. The chain recombines TRBV7-6 with TRBJ1-4; 7 bases are a match to TRBD1. This CDR3 has 19 amino acids. The germline V gene encodes CDR1 SGHVS and CDR2 FNYEAQ.

The CDR3 region has the DNA TGTGCCAGCTCACGTGGCCGCTCCTACAATGAGCAGTTCTTC. It translates to CASSRGRSYNEQFF. The genes are TRBV18 and TRBJ2-1; D ambiguous. CDR1 is KGHSH and CDR2 is LQKENI in the germline V gene. The CDR3 spans 14 residues. V was shortened by 4 bases and J by 0 bases, with 7 bases between the two germline ends.

This clonotype was seen only a few times. This chain joins TRBV19 and TRBJ1-4; 8 bases are a match to TRBD1. CDR1 and CDR2 (germline): LNHDA, SQIVND (reference sequence). The CDR3 sequence is 15 residues long. Unmatched junction bases numbered 10, after V lost 5 bases and J lost 8 bases. In nucleotides, the CDR3 is TGTGCCAGTAGTCTCGGGACAGGAGGAGGCGAAAAACTGTTTTTT. This sequence encodes CASSLGTGGGEKLFF.

Judged by abundance, this clonotype is medium-sized. One end of the junction does not line up with germline, which may come from a read error. V and J are TRBV5-1 and TRBJ1-5; perhaps TRBD1 as D (6 bases). CDR1 is SGHRS and CDR2 is YFSETQ in the germline V gene. The CDR3 is 16 residues long. CDR3 region: CASSLRGQASNQPQHF. CDR3 sequence (DNA): TGTGCCAGCAGCTTGCGGGGGCAAGCGAGCAATCAGCCCCAGCATTTT. The whole variable domain, remainder taken from reference TRBV5-1 and TRBJ1-5, is KAGVTQTPRYLIKTRGQQVTLSCSPISGHRSVSWYQQTPGQGLQFLFEYFSETQRNKGNFPGRFSGRQFSNSRSEMNVSTLELGDSALYLCASSLRGQASNQPQHFGDGTRLSIL.

With respect to this clonotype: With a far larger clone one base away, a read error is the likely cause. The CDR3 DNA follows: TGCGCCAGCAGCTTGGTTCAGAACTACGAGCAGTTCTTC. The encoded protein is CASSLVQNYEQFF. The chain has TRBV5-1 and TRBJ2-1; D uncertain. The CDR3 contains 13 residues. The V gene's germline CDR1 is SGHRS and CDR2 YFSETQ. V was pared by 0 bases and J by 10 bases, with 11 bases between.

J is TRBJ2-7 and V is TRBV14; no clear D gene. Germline CDR1 reads SGHDN; CDR2 reads FVKESK. There are 15 residues in the CDR3. Trimming removed 2 bases at V and 5 bases at J, with 16 bases between. CDR3: CASSQMLRPVDEQYF. CDR3 nucleotides: TGTGCCAGCAGCCAAATGTTACGGCCCGTTGACGAGCAGTACTTC.

Of note for this clonotype: This may be a read error: a much more frequent sequence differs by one nucleotide. This sequence joins TRBV6-2 or TRBV6-3 and TRBJ1-1, with TRBD1 matching over 7 bases. Per the germline V gene, CDR1 is MNHEY and CDR2 is SVGEGT. The CDR3 is 17 residues long. The CDR3: CTSSNQPIDRAFTEAFF. The DNA of the CDR3 is TGTACCAGCAGCAATCAACCGATCGACAGGGCATTCACTGAAGCTTTCTTT.

This clonotype was detected many times. This rearrangement joins TRBV28 to TRBJ1-6, with D tentatively TRBD1 (6 bases). The germline V and J ends were trimmed by 3 bases and 0 bases, with 18 bases remaining between them. CDR3 size: 19 residues. Germline V CDR1 and CDR2: MDHEN, SYDVKM. DNA for the CDR3: TGTGCCAGCAGTTTGGGCGTAACAGGGTTGAGCTCCTATAATTCACCCCTCCACTTT. It specifies CASSLGVTGLSSYNSPLHF.

This clonotype came up a few times. The chain recombines TRBV6-2 or TRBV6-3 with TRBJ2-5; D is tentatively TRBD1 or TRBD2 (5 bases each). CDR1 MNHEY and CDR2 SVGEGT come from the germline V gene. With 5 bases removed from V and 6 bases from J, the gap between germline ends came to 22 bases. The CDR3 consists of 16 residues. The CDR3 region is CASSEARDPLGKTQYF. The DNA for the CDR3 is TGTGCCAGCAGTGAAGCCCGGGACCCACTCGGGAAGACCCAGTACTTC.